The rows below give T cell receptor beta chains drawn from one sample of a study of CD8+CD57+ T cells in acquired aplastic anemia. TCRdb fed the reads into MiXCR, producing one record per CDR3 protein. The sample has around 500,000 distinct CDR3 sequences; around 30% are singletons. The sequenced material came from sorted CD4+, CD8+, or CD8+CD57+ T cells (not recorded which) from PBMCs. The receptors originated from a human donor with aplastic anemia. Both conserved end residues are part of each CDR3. A D gene is named only where the DNA matches it firmly. Expanded clones are given a class, and other clones once, few, many or no size at all.

-	TRBJ1-1	TRBV6-4	-	CASSVKEGTEAFF	TGTGCCAGCAGTGTAAAGGAAGGCACTGAAGCTTTCTTT
many	TRBJ2-3	TRBV19	TRBD1	CASSADRGPTDTQYF	TGTGCCAGTAGTGCGGACAGGGGGCCAACAGATACGCAGTATTTT
-	TRBJ2-7	TRBV5-6	TRBD1	CASSYTGGSREQYF	TGTGCCAGCAGTTACACAGGGGGTTCTCGCGAGCAGTACTTC
-	TRBJ1-1	TRBV5-1	-	CASSRDIFMNTEAFF	TGCGCCAGCAGCAGGGACATTTTCATGAACACTGAAGCTTTCTTT
many	TRBJ1-2	TRBV7-2	-	CASSPYTQGSSYTF	TGTGCCAGCAGCCCCTATACACAGGGTTCGAGCTACACCTTC
few	TRBJ2-7	TRBV12-3/TRBV12-4	-	CASSQGTRNGLHEQYF	TGTGCCAGCAGCCAGGGAACGCGGAATGGACTACACGAGCAGTACTTC
-	TRBJ1-2	TRBV11-2	TRBD1	CASSTVKGALLVYGYTF	TGTGCCAGCAGCACCGTAAAGGGGGCCCTTCTGGTCTATGGCTACACCTTC
-	TRBJ2-7	TRBV4-1	-	CASSQGTLWEGVDYEQYF	TGCGCCAGCAGCCAAGGTACCCTTTGGGAGGGGGTGGACTACGAGCAGTACTTC
-	TRBJ1-3	TRBV7-9	-	CACSFLTPSGNTIYF	TGTGCCTGCAGCTTCCTGACCCCATCTGGAAACACCATATATTTT
many	TRBJ2-7	TRBV4-2	-	CASSQGFGQYF	TGTGCCAGCAGCCAAGGTTTCGGGCAGTACTTC
many	TRBJ2-3	TRBV2	-	CASSEGSRDTQYF	TGTGCCAGCAGTGAGGGGAGTCGCGATACGCAGTATTTT
many	TRBJ1-1	TRBV29-1	-	CSLETRPNTEAFF	TGCAGCCTAGAAACCCGACCCAACACTGAAGCTTTCTTT
many	TRBJ1-1	TRBV7-9	-	CASRYTGLNTEAFF	TGTGCCAGCAGGTACACAGGGTTGAACACTGAAGCTTTCTTT
many	TRBJ2-5	TRBV7-7	-	CASSLEGSVGTQYF	TGTGCTAGCAGCTTAGAGGGGTCCGTAGGGACCCAGTACTTC
few	TRBJ2-3	TRBV10-3	-	CAIRGREGTDTQYF	TGTGCCATCAGGGGGCGGGAAGGCACAGATACGCAGTATTTT
-	TRBJ1-4	TRBV20-1	TRBD1	CSARDRTGTEKLFF	TGCAGTGCTAGAGACCGGACAGGCACAGAAAAACTGTTTTTT
many	TRBJ2-5	TRBV7-9	TRBD2	CASSLGLAEYQETQYF	TGTGCCAGCAGCCTGGGACTAGCGGAGTACCAAGAGACCCAGTACTTC
-	TRBJ1-5	TRBV2	-	CASSPYKDFNQPQHF	TGTGCCAGCTCACCCTATAAGGACTTCAACCAGCCCCAGCATTTT
-	TRBJ2-3	TRBV20-1	-	CSAIPTGRDAQYF	TGCAGTGCTATACCGACAGGTAGAGATGCGCAGTATTTT
few	TRBJ1-2	TRBV4-1	-	CASSQDPTDGSNYGYTF	TGCGCCAGCAGCCAAGACCCTACGGACGGATCTAACTATGGCTACACCTTC
-	TRBJ1-6	TRBV19	TRBD1	CASRPTGVNSPLHF	TGTGCCAGCCGTCCGACAGGGGTTAATTCACCCCTCCACTTT
many	TRBJ2-1	TRBV19	-	CASSTIGRGNEQFF	TGTGCCAGTAGTACAATAGGGAGGGGGAATGAGCAGTTCTTC
once	TRBJ1-2	TRBV7-9	TRBD1	CASSLSGTAVYGYTF	TGTGCCAGCAGTTTATCCGGGACAGCGGTCTATGGCTACACCTTC
-	TRBJ2-7	TRBV15	TRBD1	CATSRATGGYEQYF	TGTGCCACCAGCAGAGCGACAGGGGGCTACGAGCAGTACTTC
-	TRBJ1-5	TRBV2	TRBD1	CASTQDRDYEHF	TGTGCCAGCACCCAGGACAGGGACTACGAGCATTTT
-	TRBJ1-2	TRBV2	TRBD1	CAIPYRGQGSCTF	TGTGCCATTCCATACAGGGGGCAGGGTAGCTGCACCTTC
-	TRBJ2-3	TRBV19	-	CASYRERIRTDTQYF	TGTGCCAGCTACAGGGAGAGGATTCGCACAGATACGCAGTATTTT
-	TRBJ1-6	TRBV19	-	CASSWGGDSPLHF	TGTGCCAGTAGTTGGGGCGGAGATTCACCCCTCCACTTT
many	TRBJ2-7	TRBV10-2	TRBD2	CASTLLAGGHEQYF	TGCGCCAGCACCCTCCTAGCGGGAGGGCACGAGCAGTACTTC
-	TRBJ1-2	TRBV10-3	-	CAIMGDGGGGYGYTF	TGTGCCATCATGGGAGACGGGGGAGGCGGCTATGGCTACACCTTC
many	TRBJ1-6	TRBV20-1	-	CSARGGSWISPLHF	TGCAGTGCTAGAGGGGGGTCTTGGATATCACCCCTCCACTTT
-	TRBJ2-3	TRBV5-1	TRBD2	CASRKSQTSGRGTDTQYF	TGCGCCAGCAGAAAATCCCAGACTAGCGGGAGAGGCACAGATACGCAGTATTTT
many	TRBJ2-1	TRBV2	-	CASRNQLSSYNEQFF	TGTGCCAGCAGGAACCAACTGAGCTCCTACAATGAGCAGTTCTTC
few	TRBJ2-7	TRBV6-5	-	CASSYPSRPYEQYF	TGTGCCAGCAGTTATCCAAGCCGCCCCTACGAGCAGTACTTC
many	TRBJ2-5	TRBV2	-	CASSSHWRGQETQYF	TGTGCCAGCAGTTCTCACTGGAGGGGGCAAGAGACCCAGTACTTC
many	TRBJ1-2	TRBV7-9	TRBD1	CASSPPATGGIDGYTF	TGTGCCAGCAGCCCCCCCGCGACAGGGGGGATCGATGGCTACACCTTC
-	TRBJ2-1	TRBV9	-	CASSLSEVFGDNEQFF	TGTGCCAGCAGCTTATCAGAGGTTTTCGGAGACAATGAGCAGTTCTTC
many	TRBJ1-2	TRBV24-1	-	CATSDFPTDYGYTF	TGTGCCACCAGTGATTTCCCTACAGACTATGGCTACACCTTC
-	TRBJ2-7	TRBV6-5	-	CASSYPVGGRGSYEQYF	TGTGCCAGCAGTTACCCGGTAGGGGGTCGGGGCTCCTACGAGCAGTACTTC
-	TRBJ1-2	TRBV6-5	-	CARSSSARGNYGYTF	TGTGCCCGCAGTTCGTCGGCCCGGGGGAACTATGGCTACACCTTC
many	TRBJ1-6	TRBV20-1	TRBD1	CSAIPRGRGSPLHF	TGCAGTGCTATCCCCAGGGGGCGCGGTTCACCCCTCCACTTT
many	TRBJ2-7	TRBV20-1	TRBD2	CSARAGLAGPYEQYF	TGCAGTGCTAGAGCAGGACTAGCGGGCCCCTACGAGCAGTACTTC
once	TRBJ2-7	TRBV7-2	TRBD1	CASSLYRGYEQCF	TGTGCCAGCAGCTTATACAGGGGCTACGAGCAGTGCTTC
-	TRBJ2-2	TRBV12-3/TRBV12-4	TRBD1	CASSTIRDSVNTGELFF	TGTGCCAGCAGCACTATCCGGGACAGTGTGAACACCGGGGAGCTGTTTTTT
-	TRBJ1-3	TRBV4-2	TRBD1	CASSQAGGQALFSGNTIYF	TGTGCCAGCAGCCAAGCCGGGGGACAGGCCCTTTTCTCTGGAAACACCATATATTTT
few	TRBJ1-4	TRBV3-1	-	CASSRGRWGEKLFF	TGTGCCAGCAGCCGCGGGCGTTGGGGGGAAAAACTGTTTTTT
few	TRBJ1-1	TRBV24-1	-	CASSYGYNTEAFF	TGTGCCAGCAGTTACGGTTACAACACTGAAGCTTTCTTT
few	TRBJ1-6	TRBV14	-	CASSSDRHNSPLHF	TGTGCCAGCAGTTCCGACAGGCATAATTCACCCCTCCACTTT
once	TRBJ1-5	TRBV28	-	CASRPAAGNQPQHF	TGTGCCAGCCGACCAGCGGCAGGCAATCAGCCCCAGCATTTT
few	TRBJ2-3	TRBV11-1	-	CASRQHQGPIEDTQYF	TGTGCCAGCAGGCAACATCAGGGCCCTATTGAAGATACGCAGTATTTT
-	TRBJ2-1	TRBV20-1	-	CSAMGAVDEQFF	TGCAGTGCTATGGGGGCGGTCGATGAGCAGTTCTTC